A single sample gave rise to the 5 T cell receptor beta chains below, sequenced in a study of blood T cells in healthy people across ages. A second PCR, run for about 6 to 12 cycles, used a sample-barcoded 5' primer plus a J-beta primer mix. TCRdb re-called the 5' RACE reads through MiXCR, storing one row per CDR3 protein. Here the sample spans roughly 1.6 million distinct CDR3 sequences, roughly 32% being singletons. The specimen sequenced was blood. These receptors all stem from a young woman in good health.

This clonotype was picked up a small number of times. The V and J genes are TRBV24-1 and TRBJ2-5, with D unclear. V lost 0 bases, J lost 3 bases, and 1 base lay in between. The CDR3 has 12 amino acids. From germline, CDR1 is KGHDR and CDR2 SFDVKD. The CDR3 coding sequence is TGTGCCACCAGTGATTTGGAAGAGACCCAGTACTTC. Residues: CATSDLEETQYF.

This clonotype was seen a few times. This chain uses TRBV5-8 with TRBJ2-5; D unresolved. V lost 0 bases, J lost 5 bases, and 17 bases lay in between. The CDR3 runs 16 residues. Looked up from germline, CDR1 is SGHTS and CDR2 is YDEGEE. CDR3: CASSLVKIIGRETQYF. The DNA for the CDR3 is TGTGCCAGCAGCTTGGTGAAGATAATCGGGCGGGAGACCCAGTACTTC.

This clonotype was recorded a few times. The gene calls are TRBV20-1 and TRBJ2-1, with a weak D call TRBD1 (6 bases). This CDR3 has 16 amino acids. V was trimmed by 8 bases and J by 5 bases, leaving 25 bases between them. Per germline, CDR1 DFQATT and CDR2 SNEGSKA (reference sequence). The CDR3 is CSFWGQSGTHDNEQFF. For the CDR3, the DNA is TGCAGTTTCTGGGGGCAGAGCGGTACCCATGACAATGAGCAGTTCTTC.

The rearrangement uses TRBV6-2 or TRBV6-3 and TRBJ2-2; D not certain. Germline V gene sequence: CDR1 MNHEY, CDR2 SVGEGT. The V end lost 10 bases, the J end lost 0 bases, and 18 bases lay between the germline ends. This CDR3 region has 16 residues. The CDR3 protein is CAIPKAEPTNTGELFF. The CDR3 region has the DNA TGTGCCATCCCCAAGGCGGAACCGACGAACACCGGGGAGCTGTTTTTT.

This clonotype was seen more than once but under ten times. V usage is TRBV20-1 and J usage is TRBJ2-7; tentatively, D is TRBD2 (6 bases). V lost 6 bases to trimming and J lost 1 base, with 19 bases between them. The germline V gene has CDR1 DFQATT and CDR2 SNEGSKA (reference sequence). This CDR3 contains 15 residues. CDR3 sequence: CSAPRARGRSYEQYF. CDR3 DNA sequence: TGCAGTGCGCCTCGGGCGCGGGGACGATCCTACGAGCAGTACTTC.